The 16 T cell receptor beta chains presented below share a single source sample, sequenced in a study of regulatory T cells in long-lasting Graves disease. Relying on iRepertoire HTBI primers and Arm-PCR of CDR3 regions, the team built TCR beta libraries. TCRdb recomputed calls from the multiplex PCR reads with MiXCR, one row per CDR3 protein. Of about 470,000 distinct CDR3 sequences detected, about 20% appear once; the ten largest clones hold roughly 8%. The time point is: persistent/refractory GD, antithyroid drugs over 5 years with positive TRAb. Isolated PBMC RNA provided the starting material for the TCR library. Sample: peripheral blood mononuclear cells (PBMCs), taken when the disease was refractory, from a patient treated with antithyroid drugs. These receptor sequences come from a female donor with Graves disease.

The chain recombines TRBV6-1 with TRBJ2-1, with no clear D. CDR3 size: 15 residues. The V gene lost 5 bases and the J gene lost 0 bases, with 11 bases spanning the gap. Germline CDR1 and CDR2: MNHNS and SASEGT. The CDR3 sequence is CASSHGVSSYNEQFF. CDR3 nucleotide sequence: TGTGCCAGCAGTCACGGCGTTAGCTCCTACAATGAGCAGTTCTTC.

This clonotype was seen many times. J is TRBJ1-1 and V is TRBV20-1, with D maybe TRBD1 (5 bases). V lost 0 bases to trimming and J lost 11 bases, with 28 bases between them. The CDR3 contains 17 residues. The V gene's germline CDR1 is DFQATT and CDR2 SNEGSKA (reference sequence). The CDR3 nucleotides are TGCAGTGCTAGAGAGGTCGGTGGGACGATCCCTACGATTGTGGCTTTCTTT. Encoded protein: CSAREVGGTIPTIVAFF.

The chain is built from TRBV20-1 and TRBJ2-7; D is ambiguous. Germline CDR1 is DFQATT and CDR2 is SNEGSKA (reference sequence). Deletions cut 5 bases from V and 3 bases from J, with 11 bases between. The CDR3 covers 12 residues. CDR3 protein: CSAGRPNYEQYF. CDR3 in DNA: TGCAGTGCTGGAAGACCTAACTACGAGCAGTACTTC.

The CDR3 loop reads CASRRVWQDTQYF. The CDR3 DNA reads as TGTGCCAGCAGGAGGGTCTGGCAAGATACGCAGTATTTT. V usage is TRBV28 and J usage is TRBJ2-3; maybe TRBD2 (5 bases). In germline, CDR1 is MDHEN, CDR2 SYDVKM. This CDR3 has 13 amino acids. V was cut by 6 bases and J by 5 bases, with 12 bases left in between.

This clonotype was found many times. The J gene is TRBJ2-2, the V gene TRBV28, with D uncertain. The CDR3 has 15 amino acids. Looked up from germline, CDR1 is MDHEN and CDR2 is SYDVKM. V lost 5 bases and J 6 bases, leaving 16 bases between the germline ends. CDR3 loop: CASSLPLFPAGELFF. CDR3 DNA sequence: TGTGCCAGCAGTCTGCCCCTGTTTCCGGCCGGGGAGCTGTTTTTT.

This clonotype was seen just once. A junction end diverges from the germline sequence, so it may reflect a read error. J is TRBJ1-4 and V is TRBV7-9; 7 bases are shared with TRBD1. There are 15 residues in the CDR3. Germline CDR1 is SEHNR and CDR2 is FQNEAQ (reference sequence). Written as DNA, the CDR3 is TGTGCCAGCAGCGCCCGACAGGGTCCAAATGAAGAACTGTTTTTT. Residues: CASSARQGPNEELFF.

The chain carries TRBV14 and TRBJ2-5, with D possibly matching TRBD2 (6 bases). Germline loops: CDR1 SGHDN, CDR2 FVKESK. V was clipped by 1 base and J by 0 bases, with 9 bases between them. The CDR3 has 15 residues. Here the CDR3 DNA reads TGTGCCAGCAGCCAAGGAGGCGGGAACCAAGAGACCCAGTACTTC. Encoded protein: CASSQGGGNQETQYF.

This chain's CDR3 is CSASYGAGGWNEQFF. CDR3 nucleotide sequence: TGCAGTGCTAGTTACGGTGCGGGAGGGTGGAATGAGCAGTTCTTC. The chain joins TRBV20-1 to TRBJ2-1, with 9 nucleotides matching TRBD2. The CDR3 consists of 15 residues. Germline assignment: CDR1 DFQATT and CDR2 SNEGSKA (reference sequence). The trim removed 3 bases at V and 7 bases at J, leaving 10 bases unmatched.

This clonotype occurred many times. This chain links TRBV6-2 or TRBV6-3 with TRBJ1-2; D is unclear. V was cut by 6 bases and J by 3 bases, with 17 bases left in between. CDR1 is MNHEY and CDR2 is SVGEGT in the germline V gene. The CDR3 loop spans 15 amino acids. The DNA of the CDR3 is TGTGCCAGCAGCCCCCGCGAGGCACCTTACTATGGCTACACCTTC. Translated, it gives CASSPREAPYYGYTF.

Written as DNA, the CDR3 is TGTGCCAGCACCCCCATCTTGCGGGCCGAGCAGTTCTTC. Its translation is CASTPILRAEQFF. The chain joins TRBV12-3 or TRBV12-4 to TRBJ2-1; weak D call: TRBD2 (5 bases). The CDR3 contains 13 residues. Deletions cut 7 bases from V and 10 bases from J, with 17 bases between.

V usage is TRBV6-5 and J usage is TRBJ2-1; D not resolved. Deletions cut 0 bases from V and 7 bases from J, with 13 bases between. Germline V gene lookup returns CDR1 MNHEY and CDR2 SVGAGI. This CDR3 spans 15 amino acids. The CDR3 loop is CASSYSAADGNEQFF. The CDR3, as DNA: TGTGCCAGCAGTTACTCGGCGGCAGATGGGAATGAGCAGTTCTTC.

This clonotype was observed many times. The chain uses TRBV28 and TRBJ1-5; TRBD1 might be the D (5 bases). The CDR3 has 17 residues. The ends were cut back, 2 bases at V and 6 bases at J, with 20 bases in the middle. The V gene's germline CDR1 is MDHEN and CDR2 SYDVKM. This CDR3 reads CASSLGGTARSGQPQHF. DNA of the CDR3: TGTGCCAGCAGTTTAGGGGGAACAGCCCGGTCGGGTCAGCCCCAGCATTTT.

For the CDR3, the DNA is TGTGCCAGCAGCCCCTCGGGGGAGTTTTCGGTGGCTTTCTTT. This codes for CASSPSGEFSVAFF. The chain combines TRBV9 with TRBJ1-1; tentative D call: TRBD1 (5 bases). The CDR3 has 14 amino acids. The germline V gene encodes CDR1 SGDLS and CDR2 YYNGEE. V was pared by 4 bases and J by 11 bases, with 21 bases between.

This clonotype was picked up many times. This chain connects TRBV2 to TRBJ2-2; maybe TRBD2 (6 bases). The CDR3 totals 15 residues. V gave up 6 bases and J gave up 6 bases, with 17 bases separating them. Germline CDR1 reads SNHLY; CDR2 reads FYNNEI. The CDR3 DNA reads TGTGCCAGCAGCTCCAGGGACTTAGGATCCGGGGAGCTGTTTTTT. Translation: CASSSRDLGSGELFF.

This clonotype was counted only a few times. The V call is TRBV6-1, the J call TRBJ1-5; the D is unclear. Trimming removed 6 bases at V and 10 bases at J, with 19 bases between. In germline, CDR1 is MNHNS, CDR2 SASEGT. There are 14 residues in the CDR3. CDR3 residues: CASSNGQSLFPQHF. The CDR3 nucleotides read TGTGCCAGCAGCAACGGGCAGTCCCTATTCCCCCAGCATTTT.

This clonotype was observed at least ten times. DNA for the CDR3: TGTGCCAGACGGTTGGAGATGAACACTGAAGCTTTCTTT. This codes for CARRLEMNTEAFF. The rearrangement links TRBV2 to TRBJ1-1, with D uncertain. CDR1 and CDR2 from the germline V gene are SNHLY and FYNNEI. V was clipped by 9 bases and J by 0 bases, with 11 bases between them. This CDR3 region has 13 residues. Full variable domain (rest looked up from reference TRBV2 and TRBJ1-1): EPEVTQTPSHQVTQMGQEVILRCVPISNHLYFYWYRQILGQKVEFLVSFYNNEISEKSEIFDDQFSVERPDGSNFTLKIRSTKLEDSAMYFCARRLEMNTEAFFGQGTRLTVV.